The T cell receptor (beta chain) under discussion was sequenced for a study of blood T cell repertoires in COVID-19. Across the whole study: Sites in the United States, Italy and Spain provided acute and convalescent COVID-19 samples. PBMCs, B-cell-depleted T cells, or T cells provided the cDNA or gDNA that made up the material.

This CDR3 spans 15 amino acids. The germline gives CDR1 MDHEN, CDR2 SYDVKM. Trimming took off 6 bases at V and 3 bases at J, with 18 bases between the two ends. Recruited during active infection, patients (from Seattle) were subsequently followed longitudinally. In the original workflow: Estimation of nucleated cell counts relied on the amplification of reference gene primers. Profiling relied on immunoSEQ multiplex PCR, and the TCRdb table lists in-frame clones only, not all of them. The V and J calls and clone size are taken from that table; D and trimming were inferred from the DNA. The sample carries some 300,000 clones, approximately 86% recorded once.

This receptor was taken from an older woman with COVID-19, enrolled during active disease. Material for sequencing was peripheral blood. The chain combines TRBV28 with TRBJ2-7, with D possibly TRBD1 on 5 matching bases. The CDR3 region has the DNA TGTGCCAGCAGGCCCGACAGATTCCAAGGCTACGAGCAGTACTTC. Amino acids: CASRPDRFQGYEQYF.